The clone carrying this TCR beta chain was seen ten or more times. The antigen is not known. It was uncontrolled infection, other autoimmune disease, pregnancy or lactation that excluded patients. TCR beta CDR3 regions were amplified from RNA transcripts. Using the HTBI primer set, a first-round RT-PCR was run on the TCR CDR3. TCRdb analysed the multiplex PCR reads with MiXCR anew, one entry per CDR3 protein. Found here are around 240,000 distinct CDR3 sequences, about 16% of them singletons; the top ten hold 28%. This CDR3 is 14 amino acids long. V lost 0 bases and J lost 7, with 14 bases in between. CDR1 and CDR2 from the germline V gene are SGHRS and YFSETQ. These data are taken from a study of T cells in Graves' hyperthyroidism and ophthalmopathy. General study results and limits: Also found in blood were most expanded thyroid clonotypes above 0.001. In simple terms, a model built on 13 V-J features told ophthalmopathy apart from stable hyperthyroidism.

This TCR derives from a woman in her late teens or twenties with Graves' ophthalmopathy. Sequences were obtained from blood. V gene TRBV5-1 combines with J gene TRBJ2-7, with D perhaps matching TRBD1 or TRBD2 (6 bases each). CDR3 sequence (DNA): TGCGCCAGCAGCTTGGCGGGGGCCGATAGAGAGCAGTACTTC. This codes for CASSLAGADREQYF.